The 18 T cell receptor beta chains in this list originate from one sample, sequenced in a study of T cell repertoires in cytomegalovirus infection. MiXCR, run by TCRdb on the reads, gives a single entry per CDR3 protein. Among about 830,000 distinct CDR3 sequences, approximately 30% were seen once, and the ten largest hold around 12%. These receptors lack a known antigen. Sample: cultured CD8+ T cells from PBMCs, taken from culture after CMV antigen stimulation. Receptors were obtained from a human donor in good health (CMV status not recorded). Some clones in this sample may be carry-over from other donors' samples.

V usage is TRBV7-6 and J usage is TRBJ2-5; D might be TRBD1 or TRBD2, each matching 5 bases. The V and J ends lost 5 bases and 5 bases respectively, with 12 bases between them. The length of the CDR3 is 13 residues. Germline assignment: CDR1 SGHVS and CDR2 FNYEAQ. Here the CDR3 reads CASSPHEGETQYF. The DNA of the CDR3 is TGTGCCAGCAGCCCACATGAGGGGGAGACCCAGTACTTC.

CDR3 in amino acids: CASSPMGNEQFF. CDR3 nucleotides: TGCGCCAGCAGTCCAATGGGCAATGAGCAGTTCTTC. V usage is TRBV4-1 and J usage is TRBJ2-1; no clear D gene. V was trimmed by 6 bases and J by 6 bases, leaving 9 bases between them. The CDR3 totals 12 residues. The germline gives CDR1 MGHRA, CDR2 YSYEKL.

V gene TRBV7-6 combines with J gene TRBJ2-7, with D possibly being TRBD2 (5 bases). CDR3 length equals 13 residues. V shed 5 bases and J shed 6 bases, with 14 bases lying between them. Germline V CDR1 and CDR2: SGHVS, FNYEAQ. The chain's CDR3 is CASSPIGETEQYF. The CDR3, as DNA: TGTGCCAGCAGCCCTATTGGGGAGACCGAGCAGTACTTC.

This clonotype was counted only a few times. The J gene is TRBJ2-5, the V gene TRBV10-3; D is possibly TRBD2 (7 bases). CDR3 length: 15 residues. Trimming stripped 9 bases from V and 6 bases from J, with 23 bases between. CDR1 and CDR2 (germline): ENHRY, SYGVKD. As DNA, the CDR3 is TGTGCCATTGGCCCTGGGGGGGCCGATCGACAGACCCAGTACTTC. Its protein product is CAIGPGGADRQTQYF.

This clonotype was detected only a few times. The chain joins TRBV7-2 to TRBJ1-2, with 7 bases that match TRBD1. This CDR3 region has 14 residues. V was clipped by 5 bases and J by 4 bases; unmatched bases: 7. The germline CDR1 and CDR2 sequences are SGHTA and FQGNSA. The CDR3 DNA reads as TGTGCCAGCAGCCGGACGGGGACAGCCTATGGCTACACCTTC. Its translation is CASSRTGTAYGYTF.

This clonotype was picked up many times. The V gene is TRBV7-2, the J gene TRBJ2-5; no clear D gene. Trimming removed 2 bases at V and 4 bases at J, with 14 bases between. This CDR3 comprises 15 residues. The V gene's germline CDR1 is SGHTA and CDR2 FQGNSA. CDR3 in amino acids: CASSLFTGALETQYF. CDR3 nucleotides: TGTGCCAGCAGCTTATTTACCGGTGCGTTAGAGACCCAGTACTTC.

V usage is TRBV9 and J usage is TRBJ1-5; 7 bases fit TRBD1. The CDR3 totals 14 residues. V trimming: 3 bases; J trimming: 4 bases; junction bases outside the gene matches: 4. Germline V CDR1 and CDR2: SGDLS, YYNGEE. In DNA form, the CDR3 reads TGTGCCAGCAGCGCCTCAGGGGGGAATCAGCCCCAGCATTTT. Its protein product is CASSASGGNQPQHF.

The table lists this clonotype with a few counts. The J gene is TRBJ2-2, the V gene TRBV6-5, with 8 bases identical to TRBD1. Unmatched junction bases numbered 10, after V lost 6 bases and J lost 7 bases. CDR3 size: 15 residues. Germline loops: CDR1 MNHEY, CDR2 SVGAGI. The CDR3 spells CASSLPQGADGELFF. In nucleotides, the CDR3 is TGTGCCAGCAGCCTCCCCCAGGGGGCCGACGGGGAGCTGTTTTTT.

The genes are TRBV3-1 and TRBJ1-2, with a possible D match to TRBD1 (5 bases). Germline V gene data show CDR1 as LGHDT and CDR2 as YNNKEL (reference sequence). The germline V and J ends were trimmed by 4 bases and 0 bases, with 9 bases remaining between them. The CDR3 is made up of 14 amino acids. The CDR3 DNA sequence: TGTGCCAGCAGCCGACCAGGGACTAACTATGGCTACACCTTC. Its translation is CASSRPGTNYGYTF.

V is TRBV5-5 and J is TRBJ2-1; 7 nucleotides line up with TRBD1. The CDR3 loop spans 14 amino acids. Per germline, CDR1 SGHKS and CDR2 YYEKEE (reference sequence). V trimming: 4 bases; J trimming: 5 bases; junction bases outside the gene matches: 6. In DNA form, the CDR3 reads TGTGCCAGCAGCCCCTACAGGGGCGACAATGAGCAGTTCTTC. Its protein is CASSPYRGDNEQFF.

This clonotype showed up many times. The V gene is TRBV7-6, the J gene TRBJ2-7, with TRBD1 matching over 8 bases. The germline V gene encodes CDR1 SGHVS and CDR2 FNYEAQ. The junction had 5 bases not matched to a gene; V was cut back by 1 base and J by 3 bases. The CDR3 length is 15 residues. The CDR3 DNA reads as TGTGCCAGCAGCTTAGGAACAGGGGGTGTCTACGAGCAGTACTTC. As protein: CASSLGTGGVYEQYF. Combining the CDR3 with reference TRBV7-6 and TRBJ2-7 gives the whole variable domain GAGVSQSPRYKVTKRGQDVALRCDPISGHVSLYWYRQALGQGPEFLTYFNYEAQQDKSGLPNDRFSAERPEGSISTLTIQRTEQRDSAMYRCASSLGTGGVYEQYFGPGTRLTVT.

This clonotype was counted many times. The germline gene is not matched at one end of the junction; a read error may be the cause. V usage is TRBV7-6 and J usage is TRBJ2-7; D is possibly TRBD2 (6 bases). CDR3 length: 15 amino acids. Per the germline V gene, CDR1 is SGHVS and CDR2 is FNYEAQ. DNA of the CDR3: TGTGCCAGCAGTTTAGCCGGAGGGACGGCCTACGAGCAGTACTTC. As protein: CASSLAGGTAYEQYF.

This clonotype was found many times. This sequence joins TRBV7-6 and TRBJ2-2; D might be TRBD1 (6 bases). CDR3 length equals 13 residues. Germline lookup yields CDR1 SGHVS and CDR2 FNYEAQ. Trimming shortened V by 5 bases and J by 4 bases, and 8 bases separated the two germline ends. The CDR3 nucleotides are TGTGCCAGCAGCGAACAGGGCACCGGGGAGCTGTTTTTT. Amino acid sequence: CASSEQGTGELFF.

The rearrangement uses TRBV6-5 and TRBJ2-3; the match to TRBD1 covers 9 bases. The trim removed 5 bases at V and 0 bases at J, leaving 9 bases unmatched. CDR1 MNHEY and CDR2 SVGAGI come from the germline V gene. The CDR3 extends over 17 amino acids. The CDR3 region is CASSTGTGFFSTDTQYF. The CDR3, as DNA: TGTGCCAGCAGTACCGGGACAGGGTTTTTCAGCACAGATACGCAGTATTTT.

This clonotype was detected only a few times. DNA of the CDR3: TGTGCCAGCAGCTTAGCGGGGCTAGCTCCCTACAATGAGCAGTTCTTC. Amino acids: CASSLAGLAPYNEQFF. This sequence joins TRBV7-9 and TRBJ2-1; D may match TRBD1 or TRBD2 (5 bases each). Trimming took off 0 bases at V and 2 bases at J, with 11 bases between the two ends. The CDR3 totals 16 residues. In germline, CDR1 is SEHNR, CDR2 FQNEAQ (reference sequence). The whole variable domain, remainder taken from reference TRBV7-9 and TRBJ2-1, is DTGVSQNPRHKITKRGQNVTFRCDPISEHNRLYWYRQTLGQGPEFLTYFQNEAQLEKSRLLSDRFSAERPKGSFSTLEIQRTEQGDSAMYLCASSLAGLAPYNEQFFGPGTRLTVL.

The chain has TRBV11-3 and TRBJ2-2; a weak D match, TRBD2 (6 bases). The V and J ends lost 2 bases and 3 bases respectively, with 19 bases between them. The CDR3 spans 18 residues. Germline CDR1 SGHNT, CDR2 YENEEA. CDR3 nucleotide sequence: TGTGCCAGCAGCTTATTTACTGGCGGGGAAGGGGACACCGGGGAGCTGTTTTTT. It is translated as CASSLFTGGEGDTGELFF.

CDR3 DNA sequence: TGCGCCAGCAGCTCTGACTCCTTTCTCGGCAATGAGCAGTTCTTC. This translates into CASSSDSFLGNEQFF. The chain is built from TRBV5-1 and TRBJ2-1; D call uncertain. Germline CDR1 and CDR2: SGHRS and YFSETQ. This CDR3 spans 15 amino acids. V lost 3 bases and J lost 6, with 16 bases in between.

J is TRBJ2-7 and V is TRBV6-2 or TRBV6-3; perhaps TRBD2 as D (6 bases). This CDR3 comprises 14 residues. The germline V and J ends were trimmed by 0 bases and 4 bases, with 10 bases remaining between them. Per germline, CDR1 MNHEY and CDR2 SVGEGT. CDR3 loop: CASSYSRGMYEQYV. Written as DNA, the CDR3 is TGTGCCAGCAGTTACTCGCGGGGTATGTACGAGCAGTACGTC.